This T cell receptor (beta chain) was recorded in a study of blood T cell repertoires in COVID-19. Across the study: Specimens from acute and convalescent COVID-19 originated in the United States, Italy and Spain.

Enrollment of patients from Seattle took place during active infection, with longitudinal follow-up. Produced via immunoSEQ multiplex PCR; TCRdb's table is partial and in-frame only. The sample records about 360,000 clones, 65% to 90% being singletons. The germline V and J ends were trimmed by 4 bases and 1 base, with 14 bases remaining between them. Germline V CDR1 and CDR2: SGHNT, YYREEE (reference sequence). The CDR3 consists of 15 residues. This TCR was recovered from an older woman with COVID-19, enrolled during active disease. The sequencing sample was made of peripheral blood. The genes are TRBV5-4 and TRBJ1-1; a possible D gene is TRBD1 (6 bases). For the CDR3, the DNA is TGTGCCAGCAGCCGGGGGGGCAGGGGGAACACTGAAGCTTTCTTT. Amino acids: CASSRGGRGNTEAFF. Using reference TRBV5-4 and TRBJ1-1 for the parts outside the CDR3, the full variable domain is ETGVTQSPTHLIKTRGQQVTLRCSSQSGHNTVSWYQQALGQGPQFIFQYYREEENGRGNFPPRFSGLQFPNYSSELNVNALELDDSALYLCASSRGGRGNTEAFFGQGTRLTVV.